One sample yielded the 20 T cell receptor beta chains listed below, sequenced in a study of low-dose radiotherapy and immunotherapy resistance in tumors. TRAV- and TRBV-specific primers, spanning alpha and beta chains, primed first-strand cDNA. Using a constant-region primer together with a V-primer adapter, TCRs were subjected to 20 PCR cycles of amplification. MiXCR was run by TCRdb on the reads, yielding one entry per CDR3 protein. Here the sample spans roughly 19,000 distinct CDR3 sequences, about 74% being singletons. The receptors shown here come from a human donor with advanced metastatic prostate, ovarian, gallbladder or colorectal cancer (not recorded which). This table probably holds off-target reads from a library built for another chain.

This clonotype was found once. The chain couples TRBV12-3 or TRBV12-4 to TRBJ2-5; the D gene is possibly TRBD1 (5 bases). V lost 6 bases and J 5 bases, leaving 16 bases between the germline ends. CDR3 length: 14 residues. CDR3 region: CASSRLRVEETQYF. CDR3 in DNA: TGTGCCAGCAGCCGACTCAGGGTGGAGGAGACCCAGTACTTC.

The chain employs TRBV27 and TRBJ1-6, with 9 bases lining up with TRBD1. Germline V CDR1 and CDR2: MNHEY, SMNVEV (reference sequence). The length of the CDR3 is 15 residues. With V trimmed by 7 bases and J by 7 bases, 8 bases remained unmatched. Here the CDR3 DNA reads TGTGCCAGCACCACACAGGGGGCGCGAAATTCACCCCTCCACTTT. Its translation: CASTTQGARNSPLHF.

The chain has TRBV18 and TRBJ2-3; D ambiguous. Germline V gene data show CDR1 as KGHSH and CDR2 as LQKENI. There are 13 residues in the CDR3. V lost 2 bases and J lost 2, with 5 bases in between. The CDR3 DNA follows: TGTGCCAGCTCACCAGGGCACACAGATACGCAGTATTTT. This codes for CASSPGHTDTQYF.

This clonotype was found a few times. The chain is built from TRBV20-1 and TRBJ2-5; the D is unclear. Germline assignment: CDR1 DFQATT and CDR2 SNEGSKA (reference sequence). V lost 0 bases, J lost 6 bases, and 5 bases lay in between. The CDR3 runs to 11 residues. The CDR3 DNA reads TGCAGTGCTAGAGATATACAGACCCAGTACTTC. This codes for CSARDIQTQYF.

The rearrangement joins TRBV19 to TRBJ1-1; D may be TRBD1 (5 bases). The V end lost 2 bases, the J end lost 5 bases, and 12 bases lay between the germline ends. Germline values: CDR1 LNHDA, CDR2 SQIVND (reference sequence). This CDR3 is built from 14 residues. CDR3 DNA sequence: TGTGCCAGTAGTATAAGCAGGGTGGGGACTGAAGCTTTCTTT. Translated, it gives CASSISRVGTEAFF.

This rearrangement joins TRBV18 to TRBJ2-1; D is tentatively TRBD1 or TRBD2 (5 bases each). Trimming cost V 4 bases and J 6 bases, with 13 bases left between them. The V gene's germline CDR1 is KGHSH and CDR2 LQKENI. The CDR3 has 14 residues. CDR3: CASSLGTIFNEQFF. CDR3 bases: TGTGCCAGCTCACTTGGGACCATTTTCAATGAGCAGTTCTTC.

This chain uses TRBV11-2 with TRBJ2-3; 8 bases map to TRBD1. From germline, CDR1 is SGHAT and CDR2 FQNNGV. The V gene end was trimmed by 5 bases and the J gene end by 1 base; junction bases not matched to a gene: 8. The CDR3 is 16 residues long. The CDR3 nucleotides are TGTGCCAGCAGCCCAACAGGGGGTGTTGGCACAGATACGCAGTATTTT. Its translation is CASSPTGGVGTDTQYF.

This clonotype was seen more than once but under ten times. The V gene is TRBV6-8, the J gene TRBJ1-5, with D possibly being TRBD1 (6 bases). Trimming pared 7 bases from V and 1 base from J, leaving 11 bases between. The CDR3 has 14 residues. CDR1 is MNHGY, CDR2 SAAAGT, per germline. The CDR3 bases are TGTGCCAGCACCTTACAGGGAAGCAATCAGCCCCAGCATTTT. It specifies CASTLQGSNQPQHF.

The rearrangement links TRBV7-2 to TRBJ2-1; perhaps D is TRBD1 or TRBD2 (5 bases each). Trimming stripped 6 bases from V and 8 bases from J, with 11 bases between. CDR3 length: 12 amino acids. Per germline, CDR1 SGHTA and CDR2 FQGNSA. CDR3 residues: CASRAGAYEQFF. CDR3 coding DNA: TGTGCCAGCAGGGCCGGGGCGTATGAGCAGTTCTTC.

The J gene is TRBJ2-7, the V gene TRBV5-1, with 7 positions matching TRBD2. The CDR3 runs to 15 residues. With V trimmed by 3 bases and J by 3 bases, 9 bases remained unmatched. CDR1 SGHRS and CDR2 YFSETQ come from the germline V gene. This CDR3 is CASSYTGTNNYEQYF. As DNA, the CDR3 is TGCGCCAGCAGCTATACCGGGACTAACAACTACGAGCAGTACTTC.

The rearrangement links TRBV4-1 to TRBJ2-1, with no clear D. The germline V and J ends were trimmed by 3 bases and 2 bases, with 14 bases remaining between them. Germline CDR1 reads MGHRA; CDR2 reads YSYEKL. This CDR3 contains 16 residues. CDR3 sequence (DNA): TGCGCCAGCAGCCAGGTTAACCTAGTAACCTACAATGAGCAGTTCTTC. It translates to CASSQVNLVTYNEQFF.

The rearrangement uses TRBV18 and TRBJ1-3; the D gene is possibly TRBD1 (6 bases). The germline CDR1 and CDR2 sequences are KGHSH and LQKENI. This CDR3 spans 18 amino acids. Trimming removed 6 bases from V and 0 bases from J, with 21 bases in between. This CDR3 is CASSLTSSGHRSGNTIYF. As DNA, the CDR3 is TGTGCCAGCTCTCTGACATCTTCGGGACACCGCTCTGGAAACACCATATATTTT.

The rearrangement links TRBV24-1 to TRBJ2-2; 9 positions match TRBD1. Germline V gives CDR1 KGHDR, CDR2 SFDVKD. CDR3 length: 20 residues. V gave up 3 bases and J gave up 0 bases; unmatched junction bases: 13. CDR3 region: CATSDTNGQGLIPNTGELFF. The CDR3 nucleotides read TGTGCCACCAGTGATACCAATGGACAGGGGTTAATCCCGAACACCGGGGAGCTGTTTTTT.

This clonotype has just a few counts. This chain uses TRBV12-3 or TRBV12-4 with TRBJ2-3; 9 bases are a match to TRBD2. V lost 5 bases and J lost 1; bases outside the gene matches: 4. This CDR3 is 15 amino acids long. DNA for the CDR3: TGTGCCAGCAGTCACTCTAGCGGGGGCACAGATACGCAGTATTTT. Translating gives CASSHSSGGTDTQYF.

This sequence joins TRBV29-1 and TRBJ2-3; tentatively, D is TRBD2 (6 bases). Trimming left V 5 bases short and J 4 bases short, with 10 bases between. The CDR3 has 12 amino acids. Germline lookup yields CDR1 SQVTM and CDR2 ANQGSEA. CDR3 coding DNA: TGCAGCGTTTGGCGGGAACCAGATACGCAGTATTTT. Protein: CSVWREPDTQYF.

The CDR3 here is CASSRDRLADTQYF. The CDR3 bases are TGTGCCAGCAGCAGGGACAGGCTGGCGGATACGCAGTATTTT. The rearrangement joins TRBV6-2 or TRBV6-3 to TRBJ2-3, with 8 bases identical to TRBD1. The V gene end was trimmed by 6 bases and the J gene end by 6 bases; junction bases not matched to a gene: 8. There are 14 residues in the CDR3. Per germline, CDR1 MNHEY and CDR2 SVGEGT.

J is TRBJ2-3 and V is TRBV20-1, with 14 bases matching TRBD2. V dropped 6 bases and J dropped 2; count of bases not matched to a gene: 10. Germline lookup yields CDR1 DFQATT and CDR2 SNEGSKA (reference sequence). The CDR3 is 17 amino acids. The chain's CDR3 is CSAGTSGSPRYTDTQYF. CDR3 DNA: TGCAGTGCCGGGACTAGCGGGAGCCCTAGATACACAGATACGCAGTATTTT.

This chain uses TRBV6-5 with TRBJ2-2; 7 bases match TRBD1. The V gene's germline CDR1 is MNHEY and CDR2 SVGAGI. The CDR3 is 15 residues long. Trimming cost V 6 bases and J 0 bases; bases outside gene matches: 4. The CDR3 region is CASRTGTANTGELFF. DNA for the CDR3: TGTGCCAGCAGAACCGGGACAGCGAACACCGGGGAGCTGTTTTTT.

The chain couples TRBV28 to TRBJ1-5; D unresolved. Germline-derived CDR1 and CDR2 are MDHEN and SYDVKM. With 5 bases removed from V and 5 bases from J, the gap between germline ends came to 25 bases. This CDR3 spans 18 amino acids. CDR3 loop: CASSPTDGLGSLDQPQHF. CDR3 bases: TGTGCCAGCAGTCCTACTGACGGTTTAGGTTCCTTAGATCAGCCCCAGCATTTT.

The J gene is TRBJ1-1, the V gene TRBV5-6; D gene unclear. Germline lookup yields CDR1 SGHDT and CDR2 YYEEEE. CDR3 size: 16 residues. Trimming pared 2 bases from V and 0 bases from J, leaving 14 bases between. The CDR3 DNA reads as TGTGCCAGCAGCTTCGGCACACGTCTCATGAACACTGAAGCTTTCTTT. Encoded protein: CASSFGTRLMNTEAFF.